This TCR beta chain was sequenced for a study of PD-1 blockade in classical Hodgkin lymphoma. General study results and limits: CD8+ TCR diversity did not rise significantly by C4D1, unlike CD4+. Baseline diversity was lower in partial responders and progressors than complete responders. Relative to healthy donors, newly diagnosed patients reportedly had lower baseline TCR diversity, which was reported as lower still in relapsed/refractory patients.

Trimming cost V 0 bases and J 5 bases, with 8 bases left between them. Germline V gene data show CDR1 as KGHSH and CDR2 as LQKENI. This CDR3 has 14 amino acids. Every patient had relapsed following autologous stem cell transplantation, and cohorts differed in brentuximab vedotin exposure. Patients' outcomes at their best amounted to complete response, partial response or progressive disease. Clones were sequenced by immunoSEQ multiplex PCR, and TCRdb holds only the in-frame ones, with some missing. The table records 3,500 to 4,500 clones, roughly 75% of them present only once. Points on this clone: Its cognate antigen is unknown.

The input for sequencing was peripheral blood mononuclear cells (PBMCs), taken at baseline. This clonotype was sampled from a human donor with classical Hodgkin lymphoma. The chain is built from TRBV18 and TRBJ1-5; possibly TRBD1 for D (5 bases). DNA of the CDR3: TGTGCCAGCTCACCACCGGGAGGGGATCAGCCCCAGCATTTT. It yields the protein CASSPPGGDQPQHF.